This record looks at one TCR beta chain sequence and its context. Its antigen remains unidentified. The sample originates from a study of T cell responses to AZD1222 COVID-19 vaccine. Sequencing used immunoSEQ multiplex PCR; TCRdb keeps in-frame clones, though not all of them. The data contain fewer than 85,000 clones, around nine tenths of them singletons. Study-level results: There were mostly white British donors and more females than males, and clonal diversity was possibly underestimated. Every sample of the repertoires postdated the peak T cell response.

The analysis combined second doses at about 4 or about 12 weeks. Germline CDR1 SQVTM, CDR2 ANQGSEA. CDR3 length: 12 amino acids. V lost 6 bases, J lost 8 bases, and 16 bases lay in between. This TCR was sampled from an adult who received the AZD1222 COVID-19 vaccine. The J gene is TRBJ1-2, the V gene TRBV29-1; D call uncertain. The material was peripheral blood, obtained 28 days after the second AZD1222 dose. The CDR3 reads CSVDQLLGGYTF. In DNA, the CDR3 is TGCAGCGTGGACCAGCTTTTGGGAGGCTACACCTTC. The full variable domain, with the rest looked up from reference TRBV29-1 and TRBJ1-2, is SAVISQKPSRDICQRGTSLTIQCQVDSQVTMMFWYRQQPGQSLTLIATANQGSEATYESGFVIDKFPISRPNLTFSTLTVSNMSPEDSSIYLCSVDQLLGGYTFGSGTRLTVV.